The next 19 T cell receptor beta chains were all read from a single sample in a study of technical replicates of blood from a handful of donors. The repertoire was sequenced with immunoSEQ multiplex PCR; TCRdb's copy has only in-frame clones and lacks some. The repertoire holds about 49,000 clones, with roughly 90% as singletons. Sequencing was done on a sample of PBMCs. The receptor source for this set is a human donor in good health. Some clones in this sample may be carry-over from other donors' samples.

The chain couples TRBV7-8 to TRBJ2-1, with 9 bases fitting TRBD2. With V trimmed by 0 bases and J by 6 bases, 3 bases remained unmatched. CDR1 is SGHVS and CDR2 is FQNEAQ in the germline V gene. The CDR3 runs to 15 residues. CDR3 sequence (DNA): TGTGCCAGCAGCTTAGCGGGACTAGCCTCCAATGAGCAGTTCTTC. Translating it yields CASSLAGLASNEQFF.

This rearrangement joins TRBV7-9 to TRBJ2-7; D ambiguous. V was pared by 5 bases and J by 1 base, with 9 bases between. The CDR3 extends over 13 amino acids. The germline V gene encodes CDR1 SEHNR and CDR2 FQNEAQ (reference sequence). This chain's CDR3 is CASSAAASYEQYF. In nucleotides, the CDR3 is TGTGCCAGCAGCGCCGCGGCTTCCTACGAGCAGTACTTC.

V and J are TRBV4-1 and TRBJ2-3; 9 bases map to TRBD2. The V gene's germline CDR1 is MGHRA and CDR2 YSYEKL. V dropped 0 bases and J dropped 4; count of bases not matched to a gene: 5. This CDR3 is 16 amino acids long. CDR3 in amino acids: CASSQEWRGGPDTQYF. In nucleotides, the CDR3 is TGCGCCAGCAGCCAAGAGTGGCGGGGGGGCCCAGATACGCAGTATTTT.

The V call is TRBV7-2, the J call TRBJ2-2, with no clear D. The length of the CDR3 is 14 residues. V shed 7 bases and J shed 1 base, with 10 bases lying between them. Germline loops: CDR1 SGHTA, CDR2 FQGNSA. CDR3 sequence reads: CASTQYRNTGELFF. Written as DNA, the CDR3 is TGTGCCAGCACCCAATACAGGAACACCGGGGAGCTGTTTTTT.

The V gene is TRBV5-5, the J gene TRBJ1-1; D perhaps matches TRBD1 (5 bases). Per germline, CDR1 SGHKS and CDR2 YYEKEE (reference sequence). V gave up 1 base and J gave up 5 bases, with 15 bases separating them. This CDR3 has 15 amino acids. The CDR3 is CASSLIGGGMTEAFF. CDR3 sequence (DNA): TGTGCCAGCAGCTTGATCGGGGGGGGAATGACTGAAGCTTTCTTT.

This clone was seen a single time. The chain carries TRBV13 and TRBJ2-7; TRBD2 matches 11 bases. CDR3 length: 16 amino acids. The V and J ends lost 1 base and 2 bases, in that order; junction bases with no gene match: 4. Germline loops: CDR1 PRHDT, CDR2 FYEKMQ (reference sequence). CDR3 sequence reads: CASSLDTSGGPYEQYF. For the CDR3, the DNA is TGTGCCAGCAGCTTAGATACTAGCGGGGGACCCTACGAGCAGTACTTC.

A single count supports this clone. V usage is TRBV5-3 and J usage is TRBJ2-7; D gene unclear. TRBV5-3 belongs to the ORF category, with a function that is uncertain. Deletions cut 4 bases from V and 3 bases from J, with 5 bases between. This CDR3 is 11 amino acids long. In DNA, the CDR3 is TGTGCCAGAAGCCCCTTCTACGAGCAGTACTTC. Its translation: CARSPFYEQYF.

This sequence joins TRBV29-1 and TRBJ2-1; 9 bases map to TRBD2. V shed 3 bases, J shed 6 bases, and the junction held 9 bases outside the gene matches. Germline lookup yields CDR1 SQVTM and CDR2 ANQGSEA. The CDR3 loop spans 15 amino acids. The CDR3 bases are TGCAGCGTTGAGAGAACCAGCGGGAGGTCCAATGAGCAGTTCTTC. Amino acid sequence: CSVERTSGRSNEQFF.

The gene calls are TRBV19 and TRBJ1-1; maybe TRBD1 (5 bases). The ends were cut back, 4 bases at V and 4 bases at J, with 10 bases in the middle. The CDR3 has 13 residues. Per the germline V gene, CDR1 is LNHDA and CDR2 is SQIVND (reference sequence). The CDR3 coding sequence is TGTGCCAGTAGTACCCAGGGCGGCACTGAAGCTTTCTTT. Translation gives CASSTQGGTEAFF.

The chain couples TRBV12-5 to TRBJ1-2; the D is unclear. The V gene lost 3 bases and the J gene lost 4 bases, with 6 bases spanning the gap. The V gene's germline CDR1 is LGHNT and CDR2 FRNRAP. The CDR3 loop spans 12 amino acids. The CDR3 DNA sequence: TGTGCTAGTGGTTTCAGACTCTATGGCTACACCTTC. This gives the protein CASGFRLYGYTF.

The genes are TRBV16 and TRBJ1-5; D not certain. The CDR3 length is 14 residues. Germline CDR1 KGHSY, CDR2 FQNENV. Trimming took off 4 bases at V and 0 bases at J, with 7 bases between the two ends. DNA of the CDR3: TGTGCCAGCAGCCTGACAAATAGCAATCAGCCCCAGCATTTT. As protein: CASSLTNSNQPQHF.

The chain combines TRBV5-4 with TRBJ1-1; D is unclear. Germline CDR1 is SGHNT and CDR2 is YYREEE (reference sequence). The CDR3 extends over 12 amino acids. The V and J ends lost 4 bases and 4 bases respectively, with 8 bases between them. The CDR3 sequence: CASSAASTEAFF. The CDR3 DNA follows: TGTGCCAGCAGCGCCGCGAGCACTGAAGCTTTCTTT.

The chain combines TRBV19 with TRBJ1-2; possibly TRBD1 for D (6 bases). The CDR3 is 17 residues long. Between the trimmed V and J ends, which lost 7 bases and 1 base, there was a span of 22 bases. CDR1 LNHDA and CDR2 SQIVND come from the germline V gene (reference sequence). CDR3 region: CASTPPGEGGGNYGYTF. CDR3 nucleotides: TGTGCCAGTACACCCCCGGGCGAGGGGGGGGGTAACTATGGCTACACCTTC.

The CDR3 nucleotides read TGTGCCAGCAGTCCCCCGACAGGCGACAATCAGCCCCAGCATTTT. It is translated as CASSPPTGDNQPQHF. This sequence joins TRBV28 and TRBJ1-5, with D possibly matching TRBD1 (6 bases). The CDR3 is 15 amino acids. Germline loops: CDR1 MDHEN, CDR2 SYDVKM. With 5 bases removed from V and 3 bases from J, the gap between germline ends came to 14 bases. The full variable domain, in which reference TRBV28 and TRBJ1-5 provide the parts outside the CDR3, is DVKVTQSSRYLVKRTGEKVFLECVQDMDHENMFWYRQDPGLGLRLIYFSYDVKMKEKGDIPEGYSVSREKKERFSLILESASTNQTSMYLCASSPPTGDNQPQHFGDGTRLSIL.

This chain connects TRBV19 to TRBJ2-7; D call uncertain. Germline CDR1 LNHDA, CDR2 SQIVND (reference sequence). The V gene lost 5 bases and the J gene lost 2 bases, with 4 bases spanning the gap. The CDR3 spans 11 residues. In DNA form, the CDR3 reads TGTGCCAGTAGTTCCACCTACGAGCAGTACTTC. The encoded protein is CASSSTYEQYF.

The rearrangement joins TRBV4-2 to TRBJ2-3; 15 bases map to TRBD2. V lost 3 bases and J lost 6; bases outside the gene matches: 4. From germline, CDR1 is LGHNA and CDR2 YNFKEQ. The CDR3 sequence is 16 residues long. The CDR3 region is CASSHPGLAGGDTQYF. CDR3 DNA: TGTGCCAGCAGCCATCCCGGACTAGCGGGAGGGGATACGCAGTATTTT.

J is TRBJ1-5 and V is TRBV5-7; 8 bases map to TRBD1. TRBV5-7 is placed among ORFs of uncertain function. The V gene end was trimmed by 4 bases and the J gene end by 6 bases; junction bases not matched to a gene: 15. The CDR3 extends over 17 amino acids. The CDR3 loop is CASSPRNQGALGQPQHF. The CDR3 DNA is TGTGCCAGCAGCCCAAGAAACCAGGGGGCGCTGGGTCAGCCCCAGCATTTT.

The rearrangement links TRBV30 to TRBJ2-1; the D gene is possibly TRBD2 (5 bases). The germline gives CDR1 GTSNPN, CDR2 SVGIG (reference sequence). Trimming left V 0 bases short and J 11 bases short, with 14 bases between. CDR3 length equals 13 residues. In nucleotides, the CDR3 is TGTGCCTGGAGTGTATTTGGGAGTATGAAGCAGTTCTTC. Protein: CAWSVFGSMKQFF.

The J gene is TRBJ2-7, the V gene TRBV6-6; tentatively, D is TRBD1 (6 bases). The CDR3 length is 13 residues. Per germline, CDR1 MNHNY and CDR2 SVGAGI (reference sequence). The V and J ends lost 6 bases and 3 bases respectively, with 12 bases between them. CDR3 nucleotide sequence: TGTGCCAGCAGCCACAGGGCCTACTACGAGCAGTACTTC. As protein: CASSHRAYYEQYF.